This T cell receptor (beta chain) was recorded in a study of CDR3 diversity in severe acne. In its sample, this clonotype was seen many times. TCRdb re-called the PCR reads through MiXCR, storing one row per CDR3 protein. Among 84,000 or so distinct CDR3 sequences, over 45% were seen once, and the ten largest hold around 10%. Trimming took 1 base from V and 0 from J, leaving 10 bases between them. CDR3 size: 15 residues. Germline V gene data show CDR1 as SGHVS and CDR2 as FQNEAQ. The chain couples TRBV7-8 to TRBJ2-7, with a weak D call TRBD2 (5 bases). The receptor was derived from a male donor in good health, serving as a control. Sequencing was carried out using blood. CDR3 sequence: CASSLGPGISYEQYF. DNA of the CDR3: TGTGCCAGCAGCTTAGGGCCGGGGATCTCCTACGAGCAGTACTTC.